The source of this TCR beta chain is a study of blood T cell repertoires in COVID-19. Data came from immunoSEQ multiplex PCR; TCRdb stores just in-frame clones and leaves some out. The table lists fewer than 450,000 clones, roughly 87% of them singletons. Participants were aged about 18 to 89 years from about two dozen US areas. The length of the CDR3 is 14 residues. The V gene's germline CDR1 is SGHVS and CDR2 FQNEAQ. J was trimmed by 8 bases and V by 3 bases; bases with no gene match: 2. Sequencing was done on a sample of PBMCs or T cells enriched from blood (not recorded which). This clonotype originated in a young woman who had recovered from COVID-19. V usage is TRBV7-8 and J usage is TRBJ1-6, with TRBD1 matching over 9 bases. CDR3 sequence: CASSLRDRDSPLHF. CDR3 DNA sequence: TGTGCCAGCAGCTTGCGGGACAGGGATTCACCCCTCCACTTT.